Below, 12 T cell receptor beta chains from the same sample are listed, as sequenced in a study of early T cells in non-severe SARS-CoV-2 infection. TCRdb re-derived calls from the 5' RACE reads in MiXCR, one entry per CDR3 protein. The sample has 45,000 to 50,000 distinct CDR3 sequences, approximately 5.7% seen once; the top ten hold about 7%. The specimen was whole blood, collected at baseline. These receptors were collected from an adult who was a healthcare worker with PCR-confirmed SARS-CoV-2 infection or an uninfected control (not recorded which).

This clonotype was recorded many times. DNA of the CDR3: TGTGCCAGCAGCTTATCCCGCAACAATGAGCAGTTCTTC. This codes for CASSLSRNNEQFF. This rearrangement joins TRBV7-2 to TRBJ2-1; unclear D gene. Germline assignment: CDR1 SGHTA and CDR2 FQGNSA. This CDR3 has 13 amino acids. Trimming removed 2 bases at V and 5 bases at J, with 7 bases between.

In its sample, this clonotype was seen a few times. CDR3 protein: CSPTRGGNTEAFF. In nucleotides, the CDR3 is TGCAGCCCAACCAGGGGGGGTAACACTGAAGCTTTCTTT. V and J are TRBV29-1 and TRBJ1-1; TRBD1 aligns across 7 bases. The CDR3 loop spans 13 amino acids. Germline V gene sequence: CDR1 SQVTM, CDR2 ANQGSEA. The trim removed 8 bases at V and 2 bases at J, leaving 8 bases unmatched.

This clonotype appeared many times. This sequence joins TRBV10-3 and TRBJ1-4, with D possibly matching TRBD1 (6 bases). Germline V gene sequence: CDR1 ENHRY, CDR2 SYGVKD. CDR3 size: 13 residues. Trimming removed 8 bases from V and 5 bases from J, with 12 bases in between. Written as DNA, the CDR3 is TGTGCCATCGGGGGGGCAGAAAATGAAAAACTGTTTTTT. Its translation is CAIGGAENEKLFF.

This clonotype was counted only a few times. The CDR3 DNA reads TGCAGTGCTAGTGGCTGGCGAGAGACCCAGTACTTC. Translation gives CSASGWRETQYF. This rearrangement joins TRBV20-1 to TRBJ2-5; D gene unclear. V lost 3 bases and J lost 4, with 9 bases in between. The CDR3 spans 12 residues. Germline CDR1 is DFQATT and CDR2 is SNEGSKA (reference sequence).

The chain joins TRBV29-1 to TRBJ2-1; TRBD2 matches 10 bases. The CDR3 extends over 15 amino acids. The junction had 8 bases not matched to a gene; V was cut back by 1 base and J by 8 bases. CDR1 is SQVTM and CDR2 is ANQGSEA in the germline V gene. The CDR3 loop reads CSVEGGLAASDEQFF. CDR3 DNA sequence: TGCAGCGTTGAAGGTGGACTAGCGGCCTCTGATGAGCAGTTCTTC.

This clonotype was seen many times. The chain combines TRBV12-3 or TRBV12-4 with TRBJ1-4; D not certain. V was shortened by 4 bases and J by 8 bases, with 8 bases between the two germline ends. This CDR3 region has 12 residues. CDR3 sequence (DNA): TGTGCCAGCAGTTGGGGTTCAGAAAAACTGTTTTTT. Amino acids: CASSWGSEKLFF.

The V call is TRBV20-1, the J call TRBJ1-1; a possible D gene is TRBD1 (5 bases). The CDR3 extends over 15 amino acids. Trimming pared 2 bases from V and 6 bases from J, leaving 19 bases between. The germline V gene encodes CDR1 DFQATT and CDR2 SNEGSKA (reference sequence). The CDR3 region is CSARPTQGLVAEAFF. The CDR3 nucleotides are TGCAGTGCTAGACCTACGCAGGGTTTAGTCGCTGAAGCTTTCTTT.

This clonotype was detected a few times. This sequence joins TRBV7-6 and TRBJ1-1; no reliable D call. The CDR3 covers 14 residues. Per the germline V gene, CDR1 is SGHVS and CDR2 is FNYEAQ. Trimming removed 3 bases at V and 0 bases at J, with 8 bases between. CDR3 sequence: CASSLRSVNTEAFF. CDR3 nucleotides: TGTGCCAGCAGCTTGCGGTCGGTGAACACTGAAGCTTTCTTT. Supplemented by reference TRBV7-6 and TRBJ1-1, the full variable domain reads GAGVSQSPRYKVTKRGQDVALRCDPISGHVSLYWYRQALGQGPEFLTYFNYEAQQDKSGLPNDRFSAERPEGSISTLTIQRTEQRDSAMYRCASSLRSVNTEAFFGQGTRLTVV.

Ten or more counts support this clonotype. An end of the junction does not agree with germline; a read error may underlie this. The chain has TRBV4-1 and TRBJ1-5; D is undetermined. The CDR3 loop spans 15 amino acids. Germline CDR1 reads MGHRA; CDR2 reads YSYEKL. The DNA for the CDR3 is TGCGCCAGCAGCAAAGAAGGATGGTTGGGGCAGCCCCAGCATTTT. This translates into CASSKEGWLGQPQHF.

This clonotype came up many times. This chain connects TRBV20-1 to TRBJ1-1; D is perhaps TRBD1 (5 bases). CDR1 is DFQATT, CDR2 SNEGSKA, per germline (reference sequence). The CDR3 is 13 residues long. The V and J ends lost 4 bases and 6 bases respectively, with 15 bases between them. CDR3 nucleotide sequence: TGCAGTGCTACTCGATGGACGGGGCCTGAAGCTTTCTTT. Translating gives CSATRWTGPEAFF.

This clonotype appeared many times. The V call is TRBV12-3 or TRBV12-4, the J call TRBJ2-7, with 10 bases that match TRBD1. The CDR3 length is 14 residues. With V trimmed by 5 bases and J by 3 bases, 4 bases remained unmatched. This chain's CDR3 is CASSGDRGYYEQYF. CDR3 DNA: TGTGCCAGCAGTGGGGACAGGGGATACTACGAGCAGTACTTC.

In this sample, this clonotype turned up a few times. The chain is built from TRBV6-1 and TRBJ1-5; D is possibly TRBD1 (6 bases). In germline, CDR1 is MNHNS, CDR2 SASEGT. The CDR3 is 14 amino acids. V was trimmed by 6 bases and J by 6 bases, leaving 15 bases between them. CDR3 region: CASSRRTVLQPQHF. The CDR3 DNA reads TGTGCCAGCAGCCGAAGGACAGTTCTTCAGCCCCAGCATTTT.